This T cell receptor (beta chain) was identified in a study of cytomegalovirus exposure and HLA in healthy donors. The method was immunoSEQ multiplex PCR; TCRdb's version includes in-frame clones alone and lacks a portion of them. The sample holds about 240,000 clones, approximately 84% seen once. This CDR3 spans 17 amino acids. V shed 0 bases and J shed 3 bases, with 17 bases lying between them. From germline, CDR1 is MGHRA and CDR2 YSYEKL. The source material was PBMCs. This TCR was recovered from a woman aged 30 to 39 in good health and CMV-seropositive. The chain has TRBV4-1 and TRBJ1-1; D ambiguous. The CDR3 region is CASSQEPGPGEDTEAFF. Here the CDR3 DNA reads TGCGCCAGCAGCCAAGAACCCGGGCCGGGAGAGGACACTGAAGCTTTCTTT.